This is a list of T cell receptor beta chains from one sample in a study of Graves' ophthalmopathy and Graves' hyperthyroidism. TCRdb processed the multiplex PCR reads anew with MiXCR; each CDR3 protein has one entry. Of about 740,000 distinct CDR3 sequences listed, roughly two fifths were seen once; the top ten hold approximately 43%. The sequenced sample was peripheral blood. The receptors were sampled from an adult man with Graves' ophthalmopathy. CDR3s include the opening cysteine and the closing phenylalanine or tryptophan. Each record gives: clone size, D gene, V gene, J gene, CDR3 protein, CDR3 DNA. A D gene is named only where the DNA matches it firmly. Not every row has a clone size; where given, it reads once, few, many or a size class.

size: NA
D: NA
V: TRBV7-9
J: TRBJ1-4
CDR3: CASSPDNQGQEKLFF
DNA: TGTGCCAGCAGCCCAGATAACCAGGGTCAGGAAAAACTGTTTTTT

size: NA
D: TRBD2
V: TRBV7-4
J: TRBJ2-5
CDR3: CASSFRVTASGQETQYF
DNA: TGTGCCAGCAGTTTCCGAGTCACGGCTAGCGGACAAGAGACCCAGTACTTC

size: NA
D: NA
V: TRBV25-1
J: TRBJ2-2
CDR3: CASNLRSELFF
DNA: TGTGCCAGCAACCTTAGGTCGGAGCTGTTTTTT

size: once
D: NA
V: TRBV15
J: TRBJ1-3
CDR3: CATSSPEQAENTIYF
DNA: TGTGCCACCAGCAGTCCCGAGCAGGCGGAAAACACCATATATTTT

size: once
D: NA
V: TRBV10-3
J: TRBJ1-1
CDR3: CASSLSFGPGEVAFF
DNA: TGTGCCAGCAGTTTAAGTTTTGGTCCAGGGGAGGTAGCTTTCTTT

size: NA
D: NA
V: TRBV2
J: TRBJ1-5
CDR3: CASSPVDLRNQPQHF
DNA: TGTGCCAGCTCACCAGTGGACTTACGCAATCAGCCCCAGCATTTT

size: NA
D: NA
V: TRBV11-2
J: TRBJ2-5
CDR3: CASSLGYSNQETQYF
DNA: TGTGCCAGCAGCTTGGGTTATAGCAATCAAGAGACCCAGTACTTC

size: NA
D: NA
V: TRBV20-1
J: TRBJ1-2
CDR3: CSARNGKEYYGYTF
DNA: TGCAGTGCTAGAAATGGCAAGGAGTACTATGGCTACACCTTC

size: NA
D: NA
V: TRBV6-2/TRBV6-3
J: TRBJ1-2
CDR3: CAWLQYGYTF
DNA: TGTGCCTGGCTCCAGTATGGCTACACCTTC

size: NA
D: NA
V: TRBV25-1
J: TRBJ1-6
CDR3: CASRGDAGISYNSPLHF
DNA: TGTGCCAGCAGGGGAGATGCAGGGATCTCCTATAATTCACCCCTCCACTTT

size: NA
D: TRBD1
V: TRBV10-3
J: TRBJ1-1
CDR3: CASSTPTGGNTEAFF
DNA: TGTGCCAGCAGTACACCGACAGGGGGGAACACTGAAGCTTTCTTT

size: few
D: TRBD1
V: TRBV25-1
J: TRBJ2-7
CDR3: CASSNRDRPYEQYF
DNA: TGTGCCAGCAGCAACCGGGACAGACCCTACGAGCAGTACTTC

size: few
D: TRBD1
V: TRBV24-1
J: TRBJ1-5
CDR3: CASRQGDHQPQHF
DNA: TGTGCCAGCAGACAGGGGGACCATCAGCCCCAGCATTTT

size: NA
D: TRBD2
V: TRBV7-7
J: TRBJ2-3
CDR3: CASSAMSGGTDTQYF
DNA: TGTGCTAGCAGCGCCATGAGCGGGGGCACAGATACGCAGTATTTT

size: NA
D: TRBD1
V: TRBV25-1
J: TRBJ1-2
CDR3: CASSGQGAWGYTF
DNA: TGTGCCAGCAGCGGACAGGGGGCGTGGGGCTACACCTTC

size: NA
D: NA
V: TRBV7-9
J: TRBJ2-2
CDR3: CASSLPTGGAGELFF
DNA: TGTGCCAGCAGCTTGCCTACAGGGGGGGCCGGGGAGCTGTTTTTT

size: many
D: NA
V: TRBV29-1
J: TRBJ2-5
CDR3: CSVEPTGGTQYF
DNA: TGCAGCGTTGAACCGACCGGGGGGACCCAGTACTTC

size: NA
D: TRBD1
V: TRBV2
J: TRBJ1-1
CDR3: CATDRATEAFF
DNA: TGTGCCACCGACAGGGCCACTGAAGCTTTCTTT

size: NA
D: NA
V: TRBV4-1
J: TRBJ2-2
CDR3: CASSQVDRNTGELFF
DNA: TGCGCCAGCAGCCAGGTGGACAGGAACACCGGGGAGCTGTTTTTT

size: few
D: TRBD1
V: TRBV7-9
J: TRBJ1-6
CDR3: CASSRRQGGDSPLHF
DNA: TGTGCCAGCAGCCGACGACAGGGCGGCGATTCACCCCTCCACTTT

size: NA
D: NA
V: TRBV4-3
J: TRBJ2-7
CDR3: CASSHHRDGYYEQYF
DNA: TGCGCCAGCAGCCACCACCGGGACGGCTACTACGAGCAGTACTTC

size: NA
D: TRBD1
V: TRBV5-5
J: TRBJ1-5
CDR3: CASSTDRGKNQPQHF
DNA: TGTGCCAGCAGCACGGACAGGGGAAAAAATCAGCCCCAGCATTTT

size: many
D: TRBD1
V: TRBV29-1
J: TRBJ1-1
CDR3: CSVGRDSLNTEAFF
DNA: TGCAGCGTCGGAAGGGACAGTTTGAACACTGAAGCTTTCTTT

size: few
D: NA
V: TRBV25-1
J: TRBJ1-5
CDR3: CASSNGGKGNQPQHF
DNA: TGTGCCAGCAGCAATGGTGGGAAGGGCAATCAGCCCCAGCATTTT

size: NA
D: NA
V: TRBV19
J: TRBJ1-2
CDR3: CASSPGPSNYGYTF
DNA: TGTGCCAGCTCACCGGGACCCTCGAACTATGGCTACACCTTC

size: NA
D: NA
V: TRBV2
J: TRBJ2-7
CDR3: CASSFTVLPEQYF
DNA: TGTGCCAGCAGTTTCACAGTTCTACCCGAGCAGTACTTC

size: few
D: TRBD2
V: TRBV25-1
J: TRBJ2-5
CDR3: CASRVAGAQETQYF
DNA: TGTGCCAGCAGAGTAGCGGGGGCTCAAGAGACCCAGTACTTC

size: NA
D: TRBD1
V: TRBV6-1
J: TRBJ1-2
CDR3: CASSTRQGSRGYTF
DNA: TGTGCCAGCAGTACCCGACAGGGATCGCGTGGCTACACCTTC

size: many
D: NA
V: TRBV2
J: TRBJ2-2
CDR3: CASSDGLNTGELFF
DNA: TGTGCCAGCAGTGATGGCCTTAACACCGGGGAGCTGTTTTTT

size: many
D: TRBD2
V: TRBV7-2
J: TRBJ2-7
CDR3: CASRLVGSGTREQYF
DNA: TGTGCCAGCAGACTAGTGGGTAGCGGGACTCGCGAGCAGTACTTC

size: NA
D: NA
V: TRBV11-3
J: TRBJ2-2
CDR3: CASSFGGTLTGELFF
DNA: TGTGCCAGCAGCTTTGGCGGAACTCTAACCGGGGAGCTGTTTTTT

size: few
D: NA
V: TRBV2
J: TRBJ2-2
CDR3: CASSRRTANTGELFF
DNA: TGTGCCAGCAGCCGTCGGACAGCGAACACCGGGGAGCTGTTTTTT

size: few
D: NA
V: TRBV4-1
J: TRBJ1-2
CDR3: CASSQDHQERYGYTF
DNA: TGCGCCAGCAGCCAAGATCATCAGGAGCGCTATGGCTACACCTTC

size: NA
D: TRBD1
V: TRBV7-3
J: TRBJ2-2
CDR3: CASSWGTGGVGELFF
DNA: TGTGCCAGCAGTTGGGGGACAGGGGGAGTCGGGGAGCTGTTTTTT

size: NA
D: NA
V: TRBV7-9
J: TRBJ2-7
CDR3: CASSLARAISYEQYF
DNA: TGTGCCAGCAGCTTAGCGAGGGCCATCTCCTACGAGCAGTACTTC

size: NA
D: NA
V: TRBV7-2
J: TRBJ1-4
CDR3: CASSLRGALNEKLFF
DNA: TGTGCCAGCAGCTTACGGGGGGCTCTAAATGAAAAACTGTTTTTT

size: many
D: TRBD1
V: TRBV7-9
J: TRBJ1-6
CDR3: CASSSGGLDSPLHF
DNA: TGTGCCAGCAGCTCAGGGGGTTTGGATTCACCCCTCCACTTT

size: many
D: NA
V: TRBV2
J: TRBJ1-5
CDR3: CAAQTGDNQPQHF
DNA: TGTGCCGCTCAGACAGGCGACAATCAGCCCCAGCATTTT

size: NA
D: TRBD1
V: TRBV12-3/TRBV12-4
J: TRBJ1-6
CDR3: CASSFQTGGFSPLHF
DNA: TGTGCCAGCAGTTTCCAAACAGGGGGCTTTTCACCCCTCCACTTT

size: few
D: NA
V: TRBV9
J: TRBJ2-6
CDR3: CASSVRSGANVLTF
DNA: TGTGCCAGCAGCGTCAGGTCCGGGGCCAACGTCCTGACTTTC

size: NA
D: NA
V: TRBV7-9
J: TRBJ1-1
CDR3: CASSLPLVSGGRTEAFF
DNA: TGTGCCAGCAGCTTACCCCTCGTTTCGGGGGGTCGTACTGAAGCTTTCTTT

size: NA
D: NA
V: TRBV7-2
J: TRBJ1-1
CDR3: CASSLSQGDTEAFF
DNA: TGTGCCAGCAGCTTATCCCAAGGGGACACTGAAGCTTTCTTT

size: NA
D: NA
V: TRBV19
J: TRBJ1-2
CDR3: CASSIGTIYGYTF
DNA: TGTGCCAGTAGTATCGGGACTATCTATGGCTACACCTTC

size: NA
D: NA
V: TRBV7-2
J: TRBJ2-2
CDR3: CASSSERTGELFF
DNA: TGTGCCAGCAGCTCAGAGCGGACCGGGGAGCTGTTTTTT

size: NA
D: NA
V: TRBV10-2
J: TRBJ1-5
CDR3: CASSYSTQHF
DNA: TGTGCCAGCAGTTACTCGACCCAGCATTTT

size: many
D: NA
V: TRBV2
J: TRBJ2-6
CDR3: CASSEGNSGANVLTF
DNA: TGTGCCAGCAGTGAAGGGAACTCTGGGGCCAACGTCCTGACTTTC

size: NA
D: NA
V: TRBV12-3/TRBV12-4
J: TRBJ1-4
CDR3: CASTGKSGEKLFF
DNA: TGTGCCAGCACAGGCAAGTCCGGCGAAAAACTGTTTTTT

size: NA
D: NA
V: TRBV7-9
J: TRBJ2-3
CDR3: CASSFYMASTDTQYF
DNA: TGTGCCAGCAGCTTTTATATGGCTAGCACAGATACGCAGTATTTT

size: many
D: TRBD1
V: TRBV29-1
J: TRBJ1-2
CDR3: CSGGAGQGAEGYTF
DNA: TGCAGCGGAGGAGCGGGACAGGGGGCGGAGGGCTACACCTTC

size: many
D: TRBD1
V: TRBV5-1
J: TRBJ1-1
CDR3: CASSFTGANTEAFF
DNA: TGCGCCAGCAGCTTCACAGGGGCGAACACTGAAGCTTTCTTT

size: many
D: TRBD1
V: TRBV7-8
J: TRBJ2-7
CDR3: CASSPKRQGSHEQYF
DNA: TGTGCCAGCAGCCCAAAGCGACAGGGTAGCCACGAGCAGTACTTC

size: NA
D: TRBD1
V: TRBV29-1
J: TRBJ1-1
CDR3: CSVTDPGQNNEAFF
DNA: TGCAGCGTCACCGACCCGGGACAGAATAATGAAGCTTTCTTT

size: NA
D: NA
V: TRBV7-9
J: TRBJ1-1
CDR3: CASSRAGGNTEAFF
DNA: TGTGCCAGCAGCCGGGCGGGGGGGAACACTGAAGCTTTCTTT